What follows are 3 T cell receptor beta chains derived from one specimen sequenced in a study of CD8 T cells in ankylosing spondylitis. These receptors lack a known antigen. Broader study findings: There was a TCR beta motif, made of several highly homologous variants, that appeared characteristic of ankylosing spondylitis blood.

One entry per CDR3 protein, called by TCRdb with MiXCR from the 5' RACE reads. The table records approximately 300,000 distinct CDR3 sequences, approximately 8.2% of them present only once. Sample: blood, either unsorted or a sorted T cell fraction (not recorded which). These receptors were taken from a male donor with ankylosing spondylitis.

This clonotype came up a few times. The chain recombines TRBV29-1 with TRBJ1-2; 7 nucleotides align to TRBD1. V shed 4 bases and J 4 bases; nucleotides not matched to a gene: 6. Germline V lookup: CDR1 SQVTM, CDR2 ANQGSEA. CDR3 length equals 13 residues. CDR3 in DNA: TGCAGCGTTGGGGACGGGACAGCCTATGGCTACACCTTC. This sequence encodes CSVGDGTAYGYTF.

This clonotype was detected only a few times. The chain carries TRBV7-9 and TRBJ2-3, with 11 positions matching TRBD2. Trimming removed 3 bases from V and 10 bases from J; junction bases left unmatched: 3. Germline CDR1 SEHNR, CDR2 FQNEAQ (reference sequence). The CDR3 sequence is 13 residues long. The CDR3 DNA reads as TGTGCCAGCAGCTTCACTAGCGGGAGATCGCAGTATTTT. Encoded protein: CASSFTSGRSQYF.

The chain is built from TRBV9 and TRBJ1-2; D is possibly TRBD1 (5 bases). CDR3 length: 14 residues. The ends were cut back, 4 bases at V and 6 bases at J, with 16 bases in the middle. Germline V gives CDR1 SGDLS, CDR2 YYNGEE. The CDR3 nucleotides read TGTGCCAGCAGCTCGGCCGGGGGGAAGAATGGCTACACCTTC. Its translation: CASSSAGGKNGYTF.